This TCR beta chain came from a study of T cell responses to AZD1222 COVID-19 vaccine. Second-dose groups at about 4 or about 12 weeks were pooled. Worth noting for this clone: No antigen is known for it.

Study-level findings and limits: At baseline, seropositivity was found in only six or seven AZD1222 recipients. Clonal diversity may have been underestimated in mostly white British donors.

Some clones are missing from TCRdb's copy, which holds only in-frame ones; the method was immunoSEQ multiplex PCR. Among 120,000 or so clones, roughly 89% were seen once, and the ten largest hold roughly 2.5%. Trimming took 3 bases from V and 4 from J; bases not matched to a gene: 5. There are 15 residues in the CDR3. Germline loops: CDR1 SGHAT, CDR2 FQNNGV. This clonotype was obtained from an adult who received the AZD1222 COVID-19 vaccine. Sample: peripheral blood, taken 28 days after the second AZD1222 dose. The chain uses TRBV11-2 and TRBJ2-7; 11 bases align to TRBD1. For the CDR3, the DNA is TGTGCCAGCAGCTTCGGACAGGGGGCGAATTACGAGCAGTACTTC. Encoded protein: CASSFGQGANYEQYF.